The clone carrying this T cell receptor beta chain was seen a handful of times. The CDR3 loop spans 17 amino acids. J gave up 5 bases and V 4 bases, and 13 bases lay outside the gene matches. Germline-derived CDR1 and CDR2 are SGHRS and YFSETQ. These data are taken from a study of cytomegalovirus exposure and HLA in healthy donors. PCR involved 60 Vbeta and 13 Jbeta primers. Repertoires were generated with immunoSEQ multiplex PCR, while TCRdb's copy carries only in-frame clones and drops some. The repertoire holds around 63,000 clones, with approximately 79% as singletons. The J gene is TRBJ2-5, the V gene TRBV5-1; 11 positions match TRBD2. This clonotype originated in a woman in her thirties in good health and CMV-seronegative. The source material was PBMCs. The CDR3 protein is CASSPGFSGGAVETQYF. CDR3 nucleotide sequence: TGCGCCAGCAGCCCAGGTTTTAGCGGGGGGGCCGTTGAGACCCAGTACTTC. Full variable domain (outside the CDR3, taken from reference TRBV5-1 and TRBJ2-5): KAGVTQTPRYLIKTRGQQVTLSCSPISGHRSVSWYQQTPGQGLQFLFEYFSETQRNKGNFPGRFSGRQFSNSRSEMNVSTLELGDSALYLCASSPGFSGGAVETQYFGPGTRLLVL.